This T cell receptor (beta chain) was profiled in a study of vaccination effects on CD4 cells after COVID-19. For the study at large: Each participant was given two doses of one vaccine (BNT162b2 or mRNA-1273).

The repertoire was sequenced with immunoSEQ multiplex PCR; TCRdb's copy has only in-frame clones and lacks some. The table includes about 61,000 clones, roughly 76% detected once. Antigen-specific CD4+ T cell clonotypes were called by their expansion after viral peptide-pool culture in ViraFEST. Following a roughly eleven-day culture, CD4+ T cells were purified. The vaccine recipients had no prior SARS-CoV-2 infection, with negative nucleocapsid antibodies. IL-2 at 10 IU/ml and peptides at 9.5 to 10 ug/ml were added to cultured PBMC, around 2.2 million per well. Study results and caveats: A shortage of convalescent patients and an absence of early post-infection timepoints characterized the study.

The length of the CDR3 is 14 residues. V dropped 3 bases and J dropped 0 bases, with 6 bases sitting between them. Germline V gene sequence: CDR1 SEHNR, CDR2 FQNEAQ (reference sequence). This clone was observed a single time. The antigen remains undetermined. This TCR came from a human donor who received a COVID-19 vaccine. The sequencing used CD4+ T cells from PBMCs cultured with HCoV-229E spike peptides, collected before COVID-19 vaccination. V and J are TRBV7-9 and TRBJ1-3; D is undetermined. Here the CDR3 reads CASSFESSGNTIYF. CDR3 DNA: TGTGCCAGCAGCTTCGAGAGCTCTGGAAACACCATATATTTT. Together with reference TRBV7-9 and TRBJ1-3, the CDR3 gives the full variable domain: DTGVSQNPRHKITKRGQNVTFRCDPISEHNRLYWYRQTLGQGPEFLTYFQNEAQLEKSRLLSDRFSAERPKGSFSTLEIQRTEQGDSAMYLCASSFESSGNTIYFGEGSWLTVV.